This TCR beta chain is from a study of blood T cell repertoires in COVID-19. The V end lost 3 bases, the J end lost 1 base, and 11 bases lay between the germline ends. The length of the CDR3 is 15 residues. The germline V gene encodes CDR1 SGHAT and CDR2 FQNNGV. Sequencing was performed with immunoSEQ multiplex PCR; in TCRdb, only in-frame clones are kept and a portion is missing. The sample lists 55,000 to 75,000 clones, around 83% occurring once. The specimen sequenced was peripheral blood. The genes are TRBV11-2 and TRBJ2-3, with a possible D match to TRBD2 (7 bases). This sequence originates from a human donor in a cohort sampled during active COVID-19. The CDR3 region has the DNA TGTGCCAGCAGCTTTGGGGGGGCCGGCACAGATACGCAGTATTTT. Its translation: CASSFGGAGTDTQYF.